The entry that follows covers one TCR beta chain sequence. The antigen is undetermined. The record originates from a study of T cell responses to AZD1222 COVID-19 vaccine. V was pared by 2 bases and J by 8 bases, with 12 bases between. From germline, CDR1 is GTSNPN and CDR2 SVGIG (reference sequence). This CDR3 contains 12 residues. Some clones are missing from TCRdb's copy, which holds only in-frame ones; the method was immunoSEQ multiplex PCR. The sample shows 150,000 to 200,000 clones, almost 95% of them seen only once. The study, taken as a whole, reports: Only a handful of AZD1222 recipients, six or seven in all, had baseline seropositivity. The peak T cell response came first, and repertoires were sampled only after it. Clonal diversity may have been underestimated in mostly white British donors.

V gene TRBV30 combines with J gene TRBJ1-2; D gene uncertain. The sequence came from an adult in good health. This material consisted of peripheral blood, taken on day 0 of AZD1222 vaccination. CDR3 bases: TGTGCCTGGAGTCCCCAGATCGGAGGCTACACCTTC. It yields the protein CAWSPQIGGYTF.